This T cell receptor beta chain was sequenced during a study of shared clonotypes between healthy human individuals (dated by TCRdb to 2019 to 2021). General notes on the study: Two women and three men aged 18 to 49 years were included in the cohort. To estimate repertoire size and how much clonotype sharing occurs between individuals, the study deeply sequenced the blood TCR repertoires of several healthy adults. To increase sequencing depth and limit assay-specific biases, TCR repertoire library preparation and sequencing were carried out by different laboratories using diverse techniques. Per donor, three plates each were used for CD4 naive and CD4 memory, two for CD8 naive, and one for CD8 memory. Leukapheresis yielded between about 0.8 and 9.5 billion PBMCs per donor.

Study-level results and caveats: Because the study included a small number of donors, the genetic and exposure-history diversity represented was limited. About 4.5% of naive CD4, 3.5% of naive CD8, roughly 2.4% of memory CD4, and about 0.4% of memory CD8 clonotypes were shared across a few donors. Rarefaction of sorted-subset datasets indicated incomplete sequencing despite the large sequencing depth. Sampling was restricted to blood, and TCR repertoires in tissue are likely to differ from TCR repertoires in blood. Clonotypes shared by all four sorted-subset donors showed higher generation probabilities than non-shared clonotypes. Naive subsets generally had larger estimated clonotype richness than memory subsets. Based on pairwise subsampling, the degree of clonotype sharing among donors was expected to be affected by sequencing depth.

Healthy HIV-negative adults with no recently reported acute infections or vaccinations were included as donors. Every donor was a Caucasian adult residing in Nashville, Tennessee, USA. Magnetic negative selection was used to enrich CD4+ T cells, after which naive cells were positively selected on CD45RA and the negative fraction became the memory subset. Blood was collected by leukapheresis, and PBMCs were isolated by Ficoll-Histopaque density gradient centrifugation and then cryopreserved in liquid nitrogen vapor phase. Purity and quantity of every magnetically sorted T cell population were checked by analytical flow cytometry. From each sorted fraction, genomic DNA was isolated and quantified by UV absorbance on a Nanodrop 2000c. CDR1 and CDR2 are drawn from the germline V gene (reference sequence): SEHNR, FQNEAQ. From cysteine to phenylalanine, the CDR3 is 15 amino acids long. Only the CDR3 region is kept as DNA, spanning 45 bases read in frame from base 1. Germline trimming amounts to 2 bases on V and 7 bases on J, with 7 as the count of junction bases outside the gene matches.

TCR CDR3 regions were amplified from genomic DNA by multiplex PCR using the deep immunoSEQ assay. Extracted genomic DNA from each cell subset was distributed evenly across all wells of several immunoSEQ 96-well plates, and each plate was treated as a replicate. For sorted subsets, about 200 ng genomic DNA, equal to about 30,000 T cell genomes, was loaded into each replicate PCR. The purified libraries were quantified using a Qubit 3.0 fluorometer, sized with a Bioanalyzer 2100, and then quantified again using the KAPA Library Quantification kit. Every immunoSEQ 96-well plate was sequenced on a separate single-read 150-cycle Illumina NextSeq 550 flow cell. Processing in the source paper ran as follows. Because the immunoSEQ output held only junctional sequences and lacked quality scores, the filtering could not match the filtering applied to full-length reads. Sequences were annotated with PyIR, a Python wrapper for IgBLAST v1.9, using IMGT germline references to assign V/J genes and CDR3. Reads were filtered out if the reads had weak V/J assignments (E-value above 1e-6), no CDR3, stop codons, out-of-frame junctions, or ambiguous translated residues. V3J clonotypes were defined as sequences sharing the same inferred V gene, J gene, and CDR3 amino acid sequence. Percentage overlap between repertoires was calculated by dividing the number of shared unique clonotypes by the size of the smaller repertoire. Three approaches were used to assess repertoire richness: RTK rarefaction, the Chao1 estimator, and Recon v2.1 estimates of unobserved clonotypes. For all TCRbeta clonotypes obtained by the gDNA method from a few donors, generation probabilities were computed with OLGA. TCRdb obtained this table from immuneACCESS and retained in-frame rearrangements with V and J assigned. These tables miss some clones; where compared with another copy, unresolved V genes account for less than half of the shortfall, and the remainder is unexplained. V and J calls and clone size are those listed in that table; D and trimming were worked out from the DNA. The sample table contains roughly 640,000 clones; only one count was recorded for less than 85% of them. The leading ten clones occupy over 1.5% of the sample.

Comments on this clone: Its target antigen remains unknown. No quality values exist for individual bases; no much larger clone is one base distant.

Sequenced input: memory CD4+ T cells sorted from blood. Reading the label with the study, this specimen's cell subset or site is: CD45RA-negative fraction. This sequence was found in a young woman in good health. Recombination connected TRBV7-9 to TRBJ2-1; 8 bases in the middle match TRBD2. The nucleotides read TGTGCCAGCAGCTTAAAAGCGGGAGCGCCAAATGAGCAGTTCTTC. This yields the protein CASSLKAGAPNEQFF.